This T cell receptor (beta chain) was found in a study of cytomegalovirus exposure and HLA in healthy donors. To note about this clone: Its antigen is currently unknown.

Whole-study findings and limits: Associated with cytomegalovirus, according to the listing, were about 160 TCR beta chains.

Profiling relied on immunoSEQ multiplex PCR, and the TCRdb table lists in-frame clones only, not all of them. The sample lists fewer than 95,000 clones; about four fifths were seen once. The CDR3 runs to 15 residues. The V and J ends lost 3 bases and 4 bases respectively, with 15 bases between them. In germline, CDR1 is SGHTA, CDR2 FQGNSA. The chain joins TRBV7-2 to TRBJ1-2; D gene uncertain. This sequence originates from a woman between 18 and 30 years old in good health and CMV-seropositive. Sequencing used PBMCs. CDR3 region: CASSFYGELGYGYTF. In DNA form, the CDR3 reads TGTGCCAGCAGCTTCTACGGAGAACTCGGCTATGGCTACACCTTC.